The text below deals with one TCR beta chain. The antigen is unknown. The germline V and J ends were trimmed by 0 bases and 0 bases, with 7 bases remaining between them. The CDR3 runs 15 residues. The V gene's germline CDR1 is SGDLS and CDR2 YYNGEE. This sample was taken from a study of tumor-infiltrating lymphocytes in localized non-small cell lung cancer. About the research overall: Resected tumor was paired with non-adjacent uninvolved lung from the same patient.

Profiling relied on immunoSEQ multiplex PCR, and the TCRdb table lists in-frame clones only, not all of them. The data contain 10,000 or so clones, around four fifths of them singletons. Findings and limits, study-wide: Tumors had more T cell infiltration than uninvolved lung, per TCRbeta sequencing and CD3 counts. Not all patients were TCR sequenced, owing to tissue quantity. IM1 and IM2 tumors showed no difference in T-cell fraction.

The specimen was lung tumor tissue. This clonotype originated in a human donor with non-small cell lung cancer. The gene calls are TRBV9 and TRBJ1-5; D perhaps matches TRBD1 (5 bases). The CDR3 coding sequence is TGTGCCAGCAGCGTAGAGGGGTATAGCAATCAGCCCCAGCATTTT. It encodes CASSVEGYSNQPQHF.